This passage covers 4 T cell receptor beta chains from one sample sequenced in a study of CD8+CD57+ T cells in acquired aplastic anemia. CDR3 and TCR beta VDJ profiling relied on genomic DNA as the template. TCRdb analysed the reads with MiXCR anew, one entry per CDR3 protein. The sample carries some 220,000 distinct CDR3 sequences, 34% recorded once. Sequencing was performed on sorted CD4+, CD8+, or CD8+CD57+ T cells (not recorded which) from PBMCs. The receptors come from a human donor in good health, serving as a control.

The sample holds one count of this clonotype. A clone one base away is much larger, so this may be a read error. The chain employs TRBV9 and TRBJ2-1, with D hard to call. Germline V lookup: CDR1 SGDLS, CDR2 YYNGEE. Trimming pared 0 bases from V and 0 bases from J, leaving 7 bases between. This CDR3 is built from 15 residues. The CDR3 region is CASSVVNYSYNEQFF. The CDR3 nucleotides are TGTGCCAGCAGCGTAGTTAATTACTCCTACAATGAGCAGTTCTTC. Filled out from reference TRBV9 and TRBJ2-1, the complete variable domain reads DSGVTQTPKHLITATGQRVTLRCSPRSGDLSVYWYQQSLDQGLQFLIQYYNGEERAKGNILERFSAQQFPDLHSELNLSSLELGDSALYFCASSVVNYSYNEQFFGPGTRLTVL.

This clonotype was seen many times. This chain joins TRBV2 and TRBJ2-7, with TRBD1 matching over 7 bases. The germline CDR1 and CDR2 sequences are SNHLY and FYNNEI. The CDR3 length is 15 residues. V lost 4 bases to trimming and J lost 0 bases; unmatched junction nucleotides: 6. CDR3 residues: CASSVDRSRSYEQYF. CDR3 sequence (DNA): TGTGCCAGCAGTGTGGACAGGAGCCGCTCCTACGAGCAGTACTTC. Together with reference TRBV2 and TRBJ2-7, the CDR3 gives the full variable domain: EPEVTQTPSHQVTQMGQEVILRCVPISNHLYFYWYRQILGQKVEFLVSFYNNEISEKSEIFDDQFSVERPDGSNFTLKIRSTKLEDSAMYFCASSVDRSRSYEQYFGPGTRLTVT.

This clonotype was detected ten times or more. The CDR3 reads CASSSVGISNYGYTF. The CDR3 DNA follows: TGTGCCAGCAGCTCGGTTGGGATATCTAACTATGGCTACACCTTC. J is TRBJ1-2 and V is TRBV7-2; D is unresolved. CDR3 length equals 15 residues. The V gene's germline CDR1 is SGHTA and CDR2 FQGNSA. Trimming stripped 4 bases from V and 0 bases from J, with 12 bases between.

The rearrangement joins TRBV19 to TRBJ1-4, with 8 bases matching TRBD1. The V segment lost 6 bases and the J segment 0 bases; nucleotides outside the gene matches: 6. This CDR3 region has 16 residues. The germline gives CDR1 LNHDA, CDR2 SQIVND (reference sequence). The CDR3 is CASRRTGPATNEKLFF. CDR3 nucleotides: TGTGCCAGTAGACGGACAGGGCCCGCAACTAATGAAAAACTGTTTTTT. The full variable domain, rest sourced from reference TRBV19 and TRBJ1-4, is DGGITQSPKYLFRKEGQNVTLSCEQNLNHDAMYWYRQDPGQGLRLIYYSQIVNDFQKGDIAEGYSVSREKKESFPLTVTSAQKNPTAFYLCASRRTGPATNEKLFFGSGTQLSVL.